These 12 T cell receptor beta chains originate from one sample sequenced in a study of blood T cell repertoires in COVID-19. The table came from immunoSEQ multiplex PCR; TCRdb's copy has only in-frame clones and leaves some out. The sample contains under 150,000 clones, around 89% of which appear only once. The sample was peripheral blood. The receptors were sampled from a woman in her fifties or sixties with acute or convalescent COVID-19.

This chain links TRBV7-2 with TRBJ1-3; D unresolved. The V gene lost 3 bases and the J gene lost 4 bases, with 7 bases spanning the gap. The V gene's germline CDR1 is SGHTA and CDR2 FQGNSA. This CDR3 comprises 13 residues. The CDR3 spells CASSLVVGNTIYF. For the CDR3, the DNA is TGTGCCAGCAGCTTGGTAGTCGGAAACACCATATATTTT.

V and J are TRBV24-1 and TRBJ2-2, with a tentative D call TRBD2 (6 bases). Germline V gives CDR1 KGHDR, CDR2 SFDVKD. This CDR3 is built from 16 residues. Trimming cost V 1 base and J 6 bases, with 14 bases left between them. In DNA, the CDR3 is TGTGCCACCAGTGATTTCCCGGGGGTAAGCTCCGGGGAGCTGTTTTTT. Its translation: CATSDFPGVSSGELFF.

This chain links TRBV5-1 with TRBJ1-2, with TRBD1 matching over 10 bases. This CDR3 comprises 13 residues. J lost 5 bases, V lost 4 bases, and 2 bases had no gene match. Per germline, CDR1 SGHRS and CDR2 YFSETQ. CDR3 DNA: TGCGCCAGCAGCCCGGGACAGGGGTATGGCTACACCTTC. Protein: CASSPGQGYGYTF.

The chain couples TRBV6-5 to TRBJ1-1, with D perhaps matching TRBD1 (6 bases). The CDR3 consists of 13 residues. Trimming left V 7 bases short and J 4 bases short, with 13 bases between. The V gene's germline CDR1 is MNHEY and CDR2 SVGAGI. CDR3 residues: CASTPGQGTEAFF. The CDR3 nucleotides read TGTGCCAGCACCCCGGGACAAGGCACTGAAGCTTTCTTT.

This rearrangement joins TRBV5-6 to TRBJ1-5; possibly TRBD1 for D (6 bases). V was pared by 5 bases and J by 6 bases, with 18 bases between. The germline CDR1 and CDR2 sequences are SGHDT and YYEEEE. The CDR3 runs to 15 residues. The CDR3 sequence: CASRPSGDKSQPQHF. CDR3 in DNA: TGTGCCAGCAGACCATCCGGGGACAAAAGTCAGCCCCAGCATTTT.

The V gene is TRBV5-4, the J gene TRBJ2-1; 8 positions agree with TRBD1. There are 15 residues in the CDR3. V trimming: 5 bases; J trimming: 0 bases; junction bases outside the gene matches: 4. Per germline, CDR1 SGHNT and CDR2 YYREEE (reference sequence). In DNA form, the CDR3 reads TGTGCCAGCAGGCGGACAGGGAGCTCCTACAATGAGCAGTTCTTC. Protein sequence: CASRRTGSSYNEQFF.

This clone was detected once. This chain connects TRBV12-3 or TRBV12-4 to TRBJ1-5, with 7 bases that match TRBD1. This CDR3 region has 13 residues. The junction had 6 bases not matched to a gene; V was cut back by 6 bases and J by 7 bases. CDR3: CASSRDRDQPQHF. DNA of the CDR3: TGTGCCAGCAGCCGGGACAGAGACCAGCCCCAGCATTTT.

This clone showed up just once. This chain uses TRBV3-1 (or the pseudogene TRBV3-2) with TRBJ2-2, with TRBD2 matching 13 bases. The V and J ends lost 3 bases and 5 bases, in that order; junction bases with no gene match: 6. This CDR3 is built from 17 residues. Germline V gene sequence: CDR1 LGHDT, CDR2 YNNKEL (reference sequence). CDR3 protein: CASSQGGGLAGTGELFF. CDR3 in DNA: TGTGCCAGCAGCCAGGGAGGGGGACTAGCGGGAACCGGGGAGCTGTTTTTT.

V gene TRBV25-1 combines with J gene TRBJ1-5, with D perhaps TRBD1 (5 bases). Germline loops: CDR1 MGHDK, CDR2 SYGVNS. This CDR3 comprises 13 residues. The germline V and J ends were trimmed by 11 bases and 6 bases, with 17 bases remaining between them. CDR3 region: CAPRAGGGQPQHF. The CDR3 DNA follows: TGTGCCCCCAGGGCGGGGGGGGGTCAGCCCCAGCATTTT.

This chain connects TRBV18 to TRBJ1-1, with 7 bases identical to TRBD1. The CDR3 totals 12 residues. V was pared by 5 bases and J by 5 bases, with 2 bases of the junction left unmatched. The germline gives CDR1 KGHSH, CDR2 LQKENI. CDR3 in DNA: TGTGCCAGCTCAAAACAGGGGACTGAAGCTTTCTTT. Translation gives CASSKQGTEAFF.

The chain is built from TRBV25-1 and TRBJ2-2, with D possibly TRBD1 on 5 matching bases. This CDR3 comprises 15 residues. Trimming stripped 5 bases from V and 0 bases from J, with 10 bases between. Germline CDR1 reads MGHDK; CDR2 reads SYGVNS. The CDR3 protein is CASSQGLANTGELFF. As DNA, the CDR3 is TGTGCCAGCAGTCAGGGCCTAGCGAACACCGGGGAGCTGTTTTTT.

V gene TRBV28 combines with J gene TRBJ1-6, with 10 bases that match TRBD1. The CDR3 length is 15 residues. The V and J ends lost 3 bases and 7 bases, in that order; junction bases with no gene match: 3. Germline assignment: CDR1 MDHEN and CDR2 SYDVKM. The CDR3 nucleotides read TGTGCCAGCAGTTTGAGGACAGGGGGAAATTCACCCCTCCACTTT. Protein product: CASSLRTGGNSPLHF.